Listed below are T cell receptor beta chains from one sample, sequenced in a study of naive and memory T cell subsets. From the UMI-ligation and nested PCR reads, TCRdb called clonotypes with MiXCR, one entry per CDR3 protein. The data show approximately 100,000 distinct CDR3 sequences, around 15% seen once. Source material: naive CD8+ T cells from blood. The receptors come from a human donor in good health. CDR3s include the opening cysteine and the closing phenylalanine or tryptophan. The D gene is left open where the match is weak. A clone size is listed for some rows: how often the clone was seen (once, few, many), or a class if it is expanded.

d_gene: .
abundance: few
v_gene: TRBV29-1
j_gene: TRBJ1-2
CDR3nt: TGCAGCGTTGTAATAAGCGACCCTAACTATGGCTACACCTTC
CDR3aa: CSVVISDPNYGYTF

d_gene: .
abundance: few
v_gene: TRBV5-5
j_gene: TRBJ1-1
CDR3nt: TGTGCCAGCAGCCCGGGCTGGGAGAACACTGAAGCTTTCTTT
CDR3aa: CASSPGWENTEAFF

d_gene: .
abundance: .
v_gene: TRBV28
j_gene: TRBJ1-4
CDR3nt: TGTGCCAGCTCGGGAGAAAAACTGTTTTTT
CDR3aa: CASSGEKLFF

d_gene: .
abundance: .
v_gene: TRBV14
j_gene: TRBJ1-1
CDR3nt: TGTGCCAGCAGCCAAAGAGGGTTGGATTTCATGAACACTGAAGCTTTCTTT
CDR3aa: CASSQRGLDFMNTEAFF

d_gene: .
abundance: few
v_gene: TRBV18
j_gene: TRBJ2-7
CDR3nt: TGTGCCAGCTCACCCGGGGACAAACCCATCTACGAGCAGTACTTC
CDR3aa: CASSPGDKPIYEQYF

d_gene: .
abundance: .
v_gene: TRBV7-9
j_gene: TRBJ2-5
CDR3nt: TGTGCCAGCAGCACGGGACTTTCGGAGACCCAGTACTTC
CDR3aa: CASSTGLSETQYF

d_gene: .
abundance: many
v_gene: TRBV29-1
j_gene: TRBJ1-1
CDR3nt: TGCAGCGTAACCCAGGGGTTTGGGACTGAAGCTTTCTTT
CDR3aa: CSVTQGFGTEAFF

d_gene: .
abundance: .
v_gene: TRBV3-1
j_gene: TRBJ2-1
CDR3nt: TGTGCCAGCAGCCATTACCGGGGCAATGAGCAGTTCTTC
CDR3aa: CASSHYRGNEQFF

d_gene: .
abundance: .
v_gene: TRBV28
j_gene: TRBJ2-7
CDR3nt: TGTGCCAGCAGTTTTTCTCCGTACGAGCAGTACTTC
CDR3aa: CASSFSPYEQYF

d_gene: .
abundance: few
v_gene: TRBV20-1
j_gene: TRBJ1-1
CDR3nt: TGCAGTGCTTTTAAAAAGGACGGCTACACTGAAGCTTTCTTT
CDR3aa: CSAFKKDGYTEAFF

d_gene: .
abundance: .
v_gene: TRBV7-2
j_gene: TRBJ1-1
CDR3nt: TGTGCCAGCCGGCTCGAAGGGGGAACTGAAGCTTTCTTT
CDR3aa: CASRLEGGTEAFF

d_gene: .
abundance: few
v_gene: TRBV19
j_gene: TRBJ2-1
CDR3nt: TGTGCCAGTCGAGCATACAACAACAATGAGCAGTTCTTC
CDR3aa: CASRAYNNNEQFF

d_gene: TRBD1
abundance: few
v_gene: TRBV11-3
j_gene: TRBJ2-1
CDR3nt: TGTGCCAGCAGCTCTAGGGACGGGACAGGGCCCTACAATGAGCAGTTCTTC
CDR3aa: CASSSRDGTGPYNEQFF

d_gene: .
abundance: .
v_gene: TRBV24-1
j_gene: TRBJ2-3
CDR3nt: TGTGCCACCAGTGATTTAGCGGAAAGCACAGATACGCAGTATTTT
CDR3aa: CATSDLAESTDTQYF

d_gene: .
abundance: .
v_gene: TRBV25-1
j_gene: TRBJ2-3
CDR3nt: TGTGCCAGCCAAGGCACAGATACGCAGTATTTT
CDR3aa: CASQGTDTQYF

d_gene: TRBD2
abundance: .
v_gene: TRBV27
j_gene: TRBJ2-5
CDR3nt: TGTGCCAGCAGTGAGGGCTGGGGAGCGGGACTTGAGACCCAGTACTTC
CDR3aa: CASSEGWGAGLETQYF

d_gene: .
abundance: .
v_gene: TRBV7-9
j_gene: TRBJ2-1
CDR3nt: TGTGCCAGCAGCTTGCCGGTTAATGAGCAGTTCTTC
CDR3aa: CASSLPVNEQFF

d_gene: .
abundance: few
v_gene: TRBV3-1
j_gene: TRBJ1-1
CDR3nt: TGTGCCAGCAGCCTTGGCCATATGCGTGAAGCTTTCTTT
CDR3aa: CASSLGHMREAFF

d_gene: .
abundance: few
v_gene: TRBV28
j_gene: TRBJ2-3
CDR3nt: TGTGCCAGCAGGATCTACTTAGCCCCAGATACGCAGTATTTT
CDR3aa: CASRIYLAPDTQYF

d_gene: .
abundance: few
v_gene: TRBV28
j_gene: TRBJ2-7
CDR3nt: TGTGCCAGCAGTTTAGGGGCTGGTCCGGGCTACGAGCAGTACTTC
CDR3aa: CASSLGAGPGYEQYF

d_gene: .
abundance: .
v_gene: TRBV3-1
j_gene: TRBJ1-5
CDR3nt: TGTGCCAGCAGCCAAGACGTCGGCCCAAGGCCCCAGCATTTT
CDR3aa: CASSQDVGPRPQHF

d_gene: .
abundance: few
v_gene: TRBV4-2
j_gene: TRBJ2-4
CDR3nt: TGTGCCAGCACCGACCTTACACCTGGCCTAAACATTCAGTACTTC
CDR3aa: CASTDLTPGLNIQYF

d_gene: .
abundance: few
v_gene: TRBV7-9
j_gene: TRBJ2-3
CDR3nt: TGTGCCAGCAGCCCTTCGAGCAGTAGCACAGATACGCAGTATTTT
CDR3aa: CASSPSSSSTDTQYF

d_gene: TRBD1
abundance: .
v_gene: TRBV12-3/TRBV12-4
j_gene: TRBJ2-3
CDR3nt: TGTGCCAGCAGTTTATGGGGACAGGGCCAAGATACGCAGTATTTT
CDR3aa: CASSLWGQGQDTQYF

d_gene: TRBD1
abundance: few
v_gene: TRBV19
j_gene: TRBJ1-6
CDR3nt: TGTGCCAGCGGATTGGCGGGACAGGGGTTATATTCACCCCTCCACTTT
CDR3aa: CASGLAGQGLYSPLHF

d_gene: .
abundance: few
v_gene: TRBV4-3
j_gene: TRBJ2-7
CDR3nt: TGCGCCAGCAGCCAAGATCGGTCGTTGGGGAACGAGCAGTACTTC
CDR3aa: CASSQDRSLGNEQYF

d_gene: .
abundance: .
v_gene: TRBV6-6
j_gene: TRBJ2-5
CDR3nt: TGTGCCAGCAGTCACCGGACTGAAGAGACCCAGTACTTC
CDR3aa: CASSHRTEETQYF

d_gene: TRBD1
abundance: .
v_gene: TRBV6-2/TRBV6-3
j_gene: TRBJ2-1
CDR3nt: TGTGCCAGCAGTTCAGGACAGGGAGACTACAATGAGCAGTTCTTC
CDR3aa: CASSSGQGDYNEQFF

d_gene: .
abundance: .
v_gene: TRBV20-1
j_gene: TRBJ2-7
CDR3nt: TGCAGTGCTAGAGTCTACGAGCAGTACTTC
CDR3aa: CSARVYEQYF

d_gene: TRBD1
abundance: .
v_gene: TRBV12-3/TRBV12-4
j_gene: TRBJ1-2
CDR3nt: TGTGCCAGCAGCCTAAGGGGGCAAGGCTACACCTTC
CDR3aa: CASSLRGQGYTF

d_gene: TRBD1
abundance: .
v_gene: TRBV6-2/TRBV6-3
j_gene: TRBJ1-1
CDR3nt: TGTGCCAGCGGATTTATTGGGACAGCGAACACTGAAGCTTTCTTT
CDR3aa: CASGFIGTANTEAFF

d_gene: TRBD1
abundance: many
v_gene: TRBV4-3
j_gene: TRBJ1-5
CDR3nt: TGCGCCAGCAGCCAAGATAGAGGATCAGGGGGCGTTAGCAATCAGCCCCAGCATTTT
CDR3aa: CASSQDRGSGGVSNQPQHF

d_gene: .
abundance: few
v_gene: TRBV28
j_gene: TRBJ1-5
CDR3nt: TGTGCCAGCAGCCGCGGACAAGTTAGCAATCAGCCCCAGCATTTT
CDR3aa: CASSRGQVSNQPQHF

d_gene: .
abundance: .
v_gene: TRBV7-9
j_gene: TRBJ1-2
CDR3nt: TGTGCCAGCAGCTTAAGTGGCGTAGTGGCCTATGGCTACACCTTC
CDR3aa: CASSLSGVVAYGYTF

d_gene: TRBD2
abundance: .
v_gene: TRBV15
j_gene: TRBJ2-5
CDR3nt: TGTGCCACCAGCCCAAGAGCGGGGCAAGAGACCCAGTACTTC
CDR3aa: CATSPRAGQETQYF

d_gene: .
abundance: .
v_gene: TRBV18
j_gene: TRBJ2-7
CDR3nt: TGTGCCAGCTCACCACGAACTGACTACGAGCAGTACTTC
CDR3aa: CASSPRTDYEQYF

d_gene: .
abundance: few
v_gene: TRBV10-3
j_gene: TRBJ2-7
CDR3nt: TGTGCCATCAGGCCCAGGGGAGCCTACGAGCAGTACTTC
CDR3aa: CAIRPRGAYEQYF

d_gene: .
abundance: .
v_gene: TRBV25-1
j_gene: TRBJ2-1
CDR3nt: TGTGCCAGCAGTGAAAGTTGGGAGCAGTTCTTC
CDR3aa: CASSESWEQFF

d_gene: .
abundance: few
v_gene: TRBV28
j_gene: TRBJ2-1
CDR3nt: TGTGCCAGCAATTTTAGGGAGGACAGTCCCAATGAGCAGTTCTTC
CDR3aa: CASNFREDSPNEQFF

d_gene: .
abundance: .
v_gene: TRBV2
j_gene: TRBJ1-2
CDR3nt: TGTGCCAGCAACCTAGGTACAGGGAGAGGCTACACCTTC
CDR3aa: CASNLGTGRGYTF

d_gene: .
abundance: .
v_gene: TRBV7-2
j_gene: TRBJ2-7
CDR3nt: TGTGCCAGCAGCTTAGGACCAGGGACCTCCTACGAGCAGTACTTC
CDR3aa: CASSLGPGTSYEQYF

d_gene: .
abundance: .
v_gene: TRBV29-1
j_gene: TRBJ2-2
CDR3nt: TGCAGCGTTGCCCACAGACCCACCGGGGAGCTGTTTTTT
CDR3aa: CSVAHRPTGELFF

d_gene: TRBD2
abundance: .
v_gene: TRBV7-6
j_gene: TRBJ2-1
CDR3nt: TGTGCCAGCAGCTTAGTAGCGGGAGTCTACAATGAGCAGTTCTTC
CDR3aa: CASSLVAGVYNEQFF

d_gene: .
abundance: few
v_gene: TRBV19
j_gene: TRBJ1-1
CDR3nt: TGTGCCAGTAGTATTCTAGACAACACTGAAGCTTTCTTT
CDR3aa: CASSILDNTEAFF

d_gene: TRBD1
abundance: few
v_gene: TRBV12-3/TRBV12-4
j_gene: TRBJ1-2
CDR3nt: TGTGCCAGCAGGGGGACAGGTGGGATCTATGGCTACACCTTC
CDR3aa: CASRGTGGIYGYTF

d_gene: TRBD2
abundance: .
v_gene: TRBV9
j_gene: TRBJ2-1
CDR3nt: TGTGCCAGCAGCGCAAGCGGGGGGGCCTACAATGAGCAGTTCTTC
CDR3aa: CASSASGGAYNEQFF

d_gene: .
abundance: .
v_gene: TRBV15
j_gene: TRBJ2-1
CDR3nt: TGTGCCACCAGCAGAGACGGGGAAAATGAGCAGTTCTTC
CDR3aa: CATSRDGENEQFF

d_gene: .
abundance: .
v_gene: TRBV9
j_gene: TRBJ2-1
CDR3nt: TGTGCCAGCAGCGTGTTCGGGAGAAATGAGCAGTTCTTC
CDR3aa: CASSVFGRNEQFF

d_gene: .
abundance: few
v_gene: TRBV6-2/TRBV6-3
j_gene: TRBJ2-1
CDR3nt: TGTGCCAGCACCCTTGACAGCTCCTACAATGAGCAGTTCTTC
CDR3aa: CASTLDSSYNEQFF

d_gene: .
abundance: many
v_gene: TRBV12-3/TRBV12-4
j_gene: TRBJ2-3
CDR3nt: TGTGCCAGCAGAGGACCAACGCCCACAGATACGCAGTATTTT
CDR3aa: CASRGPTPTDTQYF

d_gene: .
abundance: few
v_gene: TRBV27
j_gene: TRBJ1-6
CDR3nt: TGTGCCAGCAGTTTATCTTGGACAGTGATTGACAATTCACCCCTCCACTTT
CDR3aa: CASSLSWTVIDNSPLHF

d_gene: .
abundance: .
v_gene: TRBV29-1
j_gene: TRBJ2-3
CDR3nt: TGCAGCGTTGAAGGGCTAGCACCATACACAGATACGCAGTATTTT
CDR3aa: CSVEGLAPYTDTQYF

d_gene: TRBD2
abundance: .
v_gene: TRBV13
j_gene: TRBJ2-1
CDR3nt: TGTGCCAGCAGCGGCGGGACTAGCGGTACATTCTACAATGAGCAGTTCTTC
CDR3aa: CASSGGTSGTFYNEQFF